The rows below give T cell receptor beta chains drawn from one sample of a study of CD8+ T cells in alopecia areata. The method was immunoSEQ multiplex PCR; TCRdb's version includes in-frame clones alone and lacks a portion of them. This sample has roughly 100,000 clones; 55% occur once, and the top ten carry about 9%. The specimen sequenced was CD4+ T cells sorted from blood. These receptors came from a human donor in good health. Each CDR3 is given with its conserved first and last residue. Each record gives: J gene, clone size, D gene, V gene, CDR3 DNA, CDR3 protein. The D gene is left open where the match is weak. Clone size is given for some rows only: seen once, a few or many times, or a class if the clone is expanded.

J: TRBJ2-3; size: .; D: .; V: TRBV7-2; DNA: TGTGCCAGCAGTGAGGGGACCGATCGAGATACGCAGTATTTT; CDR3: CASSEGTDRDTQYF
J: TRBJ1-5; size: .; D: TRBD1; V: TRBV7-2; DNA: TGTGCCAGCAGCCGACAGGGGGTAAGCAATCAGCCCCAGCATTTT; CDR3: CASSRQGVSNQPQHF
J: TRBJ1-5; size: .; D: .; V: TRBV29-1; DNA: TGCAGCGTTGTGAAGGGGCAGGGCACACAGCCCCAGCATTTT; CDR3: CSVVKGQGTQPQHF
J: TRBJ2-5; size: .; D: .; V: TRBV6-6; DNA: TGTGCCAGCAGTTACTCGAGAAGGGAAGAGACCCAGTACTTC; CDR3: CASSYSRREETQYF
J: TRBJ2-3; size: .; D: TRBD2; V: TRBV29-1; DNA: TGCAGCGTACCCGGGACTAGCGGGGGGGCGAGGCAGTATTTT; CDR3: CSVPGTSGGARQYF
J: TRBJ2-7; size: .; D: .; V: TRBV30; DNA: TGTGCCTGGGCCAAACAACAGCTCTACGAGCAGTACTTC; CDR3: CAWAKQQLYEQYF
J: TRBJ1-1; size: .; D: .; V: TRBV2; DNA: TGTGCCAGCAGTGGTTTAAGGTCCACTGAAGCTTTCTTT; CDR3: CASSGLRSTEAFF
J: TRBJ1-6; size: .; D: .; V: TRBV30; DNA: TGTGCCTGGAGTGATAAGGGGCCTAGGCCACCCCTCCACTTT; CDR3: CAWSDKGPRPPLHF
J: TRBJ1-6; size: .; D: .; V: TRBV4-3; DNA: TGCGCCAGCAGCCAAGATAGTAATAACAATTCACCCCTCCACTTT; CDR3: CASSQDSNNNSPLHF
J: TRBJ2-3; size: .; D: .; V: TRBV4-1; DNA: TGCGCCAGCAGTCAGCAAAGAAGGGGATGGCAGGGTGGAACAGATACGCAGTATTTT; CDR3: CASSQQRRGWQGGTDTQYF
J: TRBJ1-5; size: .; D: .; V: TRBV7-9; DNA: TGTGCCAGCAGCTTAGCAGGTGGCAATCAGCCCCAGCATTTT; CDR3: CASSLAGGNQPQHF
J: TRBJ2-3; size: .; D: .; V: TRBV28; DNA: TGTGCCAGCAGTGAAAGCACAGATACGCAGTATTTT; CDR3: CASSESTDTQYF
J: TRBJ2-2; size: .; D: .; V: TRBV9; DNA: TGTGCCAGCAGCGTAGCACCAGCTCAGAACACCGGGGAGCTGTTTTTT; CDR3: CASSVAPAQNTGELFF
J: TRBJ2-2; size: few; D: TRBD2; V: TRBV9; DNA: TGTGCCAGCACCGGGGGGGCCGTGGAAACCGGGGAGCTGTTTTTT; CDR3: CASTGGAVETGELFF
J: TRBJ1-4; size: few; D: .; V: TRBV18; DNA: TGTGCCAGCTCTCCGAATGGTGGATTCGGTGAAAAACTGTTTTTT; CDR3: CASSPNGGFGEKLFF
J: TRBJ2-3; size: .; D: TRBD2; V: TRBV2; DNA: TGTGCCAGCAGTGAAGTGATAGCGGGGGATACGCAGTATTTT; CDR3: CASSEVIAGDTQYF
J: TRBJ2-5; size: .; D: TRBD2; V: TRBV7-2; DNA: TGTGCCAGCAGCTTAGCTCTGGTAGCGGGGGGGAAAGAGACCCAGTACTTC; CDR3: CASSLALVAGGKETQYF
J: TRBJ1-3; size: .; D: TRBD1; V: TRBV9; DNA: TGTGCCAGCAGCGATCCAGGGGGCAGATACACCATATATTTT; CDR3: CASSDPGGRYTIYF
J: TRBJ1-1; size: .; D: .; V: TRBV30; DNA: TGTGCCTGGAGCAGGTCCCACACTGAAGCTTTCTTT; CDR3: CAWSRSHTEAFF
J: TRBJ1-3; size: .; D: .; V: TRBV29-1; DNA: TGCAGCGTCTGGGACCGCTCCGGAAACACCATATATTTT; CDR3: CSVWDRSGNTIYF
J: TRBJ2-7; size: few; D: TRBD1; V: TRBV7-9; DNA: TGTGCCAGCAGCTTTCCCCGAAATGGGACAGAGTACGAGCAGTACTTC; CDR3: CASSFPRNGTEYEQYF
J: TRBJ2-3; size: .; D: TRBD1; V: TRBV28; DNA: TGTGCCAGCAGTCAGGTTGGGACAGAACCCACAGATACGCAGTATTTT; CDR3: CASSQVGTEPTDTQYF
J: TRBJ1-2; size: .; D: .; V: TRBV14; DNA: TGTGCCAGCAGCCACGCCCGTAACTATGGCTACACCTTC; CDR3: CASSHARNYGYTF
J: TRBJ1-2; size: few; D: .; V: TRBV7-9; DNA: TGTGCCAGCAGCTTAGGGGGGAACTATGGCTACACCTTC; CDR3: CASSLGGNYGYTF
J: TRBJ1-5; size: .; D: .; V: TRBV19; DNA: TGTGCCAGTAGTATACAGGGCCCCTATAGCAATCAGCCCCAGCATTTT; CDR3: CASSIQGPYSNQPQHF
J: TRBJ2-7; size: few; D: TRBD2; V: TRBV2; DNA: TGTGCCAGCAGTCCCCGGTTGGGAGGGATCTCCTACGAGCAGTACTTC; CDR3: CASSPRLGGISYEQYF
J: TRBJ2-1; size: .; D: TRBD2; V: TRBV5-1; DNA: TGCGCCAGCAGCTTGGTGCCAGCGGGGGGGAACTACAATGAGCAGTTCTTC; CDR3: CASSLVPAGGNYNEQFF
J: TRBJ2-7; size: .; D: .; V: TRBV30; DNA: TGTGCCTGGATGGGTAGTCGGGAGAGCAACCACTACGAGCAGTACTTC; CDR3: CAWMGSRESNHYEQYF
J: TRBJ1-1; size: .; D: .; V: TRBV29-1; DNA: TGCAGCGTGGGACGGGATTCCCGAATAACTGAAGCTTTCTTT; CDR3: CSVGRDSRITEAFF
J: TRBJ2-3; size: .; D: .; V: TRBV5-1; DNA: TGCGCCAGCAGCTTGGACCAAGATACGCAGTATTTT; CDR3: CASSLDQDTQYF
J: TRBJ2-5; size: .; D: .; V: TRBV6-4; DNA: TGTGCCATCCCGTGTTGGGGGGAACAAGAGACCCAGTACTTC; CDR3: CAIPCWGEQETQYF
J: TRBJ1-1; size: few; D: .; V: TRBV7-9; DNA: TGTGCCAGCAGCCTACGGGGAGTGAACACTGAAGCTTTCTTT; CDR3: CASSLRGVNTEAFF
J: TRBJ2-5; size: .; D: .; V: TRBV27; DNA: TGTGCCAGCAGCACCTACTACCAAGAGACCCAGTACTTC; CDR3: CASSTYYQETQYF
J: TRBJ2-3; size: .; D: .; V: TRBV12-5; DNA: TGTGCTAGTGGTTTGGTACTGGGGCGGCCAGATACGCAGTATTTT; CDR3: CASGLVLGRPDTQYF
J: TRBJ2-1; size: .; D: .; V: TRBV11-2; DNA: TGTGCCAGCAGCTTAAGTACGACCTACAATGAGCAGTTCTTC; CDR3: CASSLSTTYNEQFF
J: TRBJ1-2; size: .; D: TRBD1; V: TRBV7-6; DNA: TGTGCCAGCAGCGCGGACAGGGGGGGCTATGGCTACACCTTC; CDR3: CASSADRGGYGYTF
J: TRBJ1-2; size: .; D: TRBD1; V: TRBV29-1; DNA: TGCAGCGCAGGGACAGGCGATGGCTACACCTTC; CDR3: CSAGTGDGYTF
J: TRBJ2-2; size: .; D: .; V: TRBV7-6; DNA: TGTGCCAGCAGCTTAGAATCTGCACAGTTAGGCACCGGGGAGCTGTTTTTT; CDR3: CASSLESAQLGTGELFF
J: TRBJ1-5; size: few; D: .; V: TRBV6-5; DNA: TGTGCCAGCAGTAGGACAGTGAGCAATCAGCCCCAGCATTTT; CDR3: CASSRTVSNQPQHF
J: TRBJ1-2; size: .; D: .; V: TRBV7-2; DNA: TGTGCCAGCAGCCCCAACCGGGACTCGGGGGATGGCTACACCTTC; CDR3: CASSPNRDSGDGYTF
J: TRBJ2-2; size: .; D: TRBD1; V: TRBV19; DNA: TGTGCCAGTACCACTCGTAGAGGGACAGGTCTCAAAAGCGCGAACACCGGGGAGCTGTTTTTT; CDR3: CASTTRRGTGLKSANTGELFF
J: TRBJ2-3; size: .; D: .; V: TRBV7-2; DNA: TGTGCCAGCAGGACGGGGGGCTTTAGCACAGATACGCAGTATTTT; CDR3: CASRTGGFSTDTQYF
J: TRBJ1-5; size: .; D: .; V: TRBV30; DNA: TGTGCCTGGAGTGTATTCGGTCAGCCCCAGCATTTT; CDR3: CAWSVFGQPQHF
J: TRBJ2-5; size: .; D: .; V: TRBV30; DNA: TGTGCCTGGAGTCACCTCCAAGAGACCCAGTACTTC; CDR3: CAWSHLQETQYF
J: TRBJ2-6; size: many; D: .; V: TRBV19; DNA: TGTGCCAGTAGTAGAGGGGACGCCTCTGGGGCCAACGTCCTGACTTTC; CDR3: CASSRGDASGANVLTF